The rows below give T cell receptor beta chains drawn from one sample of a study of blood T cell repertoires in COVID-19. TCRdb's copy holds only in-frame clones and misses some; the assay was immunoSEQ multiplex PCR. The table shows 200,000 to 300,000 clones, with around 86% occurring only once. Material for sequencing was peripheral blood. The receptors here all came from a woman aged 60-75 years with active or convalescent COVID-19. CDR3s include the opening cysteine and the closing phenylalanine or tryptophan. Each record gives: V gene, D gene, J gene, clone size, CDR3 DNA, CDR3 protein. D genes are given only for firm matches. The size entry is marked missing in some rows and otherwise reads once, few, many or a size class.

v_gene: TRBV28
d_gene: .
j_gene: TRBJ2-5
abundance: .
CDR3nt: TGTGCCAGCAGTTTCGGTGGTTTAGAGGAGGAGACCCAGTACTTC
CDR3aa: CASSFGGLEEETQYF

v_gene: TRBV28
d_gene: .
j_gene: TRBJ1-2
abundance: .
CDR3nt: TGTGCCAGCACTAATCAGCTCTTCAGGTGGGGCTACACCTTC
CDR3aa: CASTNQLFRWGYTF

v_gene: TRBV6-1
d_gene: TRBD1
j_gene: TRBJ1-5
abundance: .
CDR3nt: TGTGCCAGCAGTGAAGCGCTATACGACAGGGGGCGGAATCAGCCCCAGCATTTT
CDR3aa: CASSEALYDRGRNQPQHF

v_gene: TRBV18
d_gene: .
j_gene: TRBJ2-5
abundance: .
CDR3nt: TGTGCCAGCTCGGTATCAAGGGGTCAAGAGACCCAGTACTTC
CDR3aa: CASSVSRGQETQYF

v_gene: TRBV28
d_gene: TRBD2
j_gene: TRBJ2-2
abundance: once
CDR3nt: TGTGCCAGCAGGACGGGACTAGCGGGGGTCACCGGGGAGCTGTTTTTT
CDR3aa: CASRTGLAGVTGELFF

v_gene: TRBV5-1
d_gene: TRBD2
j_gene: TRBJ2-5
abundance: once
CDR3nt: TGCGCCAGCAGCTTGGTCGGGGGGGCAGAGGGAGAGACCCAGTACTTC
CDR3aa: CASSLVGGAEGETQYF

v_gene: TRBV12-3/TRBV12-4
d_gene: .
j_gene: TRBJ2-7
abundance: .
CDR3nt: TGTGCCAGCAGTTCAGGACACGGCGAGCAGTACTTC
CDR3aa: CASSSGHGEQYF

v_gene: TRBV6-5
d_gene: .
j_gene: TRBJ1-2
abundance: .
CDR3nt: TGTGCCAGCAGTTATTCCCTGCGCTATGGCTACACCTTC
CDR3aa: CASSYSLRYGYTF

v_gene: TRBV27
d_gene: TRBD1
j_gene: TRBJ2-7
abundance: once
CDR3nt: TGTGCCAGCAGTTCTGCGGGGACAGGGAGGCGCGAGCAGTACTTC
CDR3aa: CASSSAGTGRREQYF

v_gene: TRBV4-3
d_gene: TRBD2
j_gene: TRBJ2-1
abundance: .
CDR3nt: TGCGCCAGCAGCCAAGATCCGACTAGCGGGTACAATGAGCAGTTCTTC
CDR3aa: CASSQDPTSGYNEQFF

v_gene: TRBV27
d_gene: TRBD1
j_gene: TRBJ1-1
abundance: few
CDR3nt: TGTGCCAGCAGGTTCCGGAGGACAGGGGCAAACACTGAAGCTTTCTTT
CDR3aa: CASRFRRTGANTEAFF

v_gene: TRBV30
d_gene: .
j_gene: TRBJ1-6
abundance: .
CDR3nt: TGTGCCTGGAGTAGGGCAGGGCAATATAATTCACCCCTCCACTTT
CDR3aa: CAWSRAGQYNSPLHF

v_gene: TRBV10-3
d_gene: TRBD1
j_gene: TRBJ1-2
abundance: .
CDR3nt: TGTGCCATCAGTGCGACGACAGGGATTAACTATGGCTACACCTTC
CDR3aa: CAISATTGINYGYTF

v_gene: TRBV2
d_gene: TRBD1
j_gene: TRBJ1-6
abundance: few
CDR3nt: TGTGCCAGCAGGGACAGGGAGGGATCACCCCTCCACTTT
CDR3aa: CASRDREGSPLHF

v_gene: TRBV27
d_gene: TRBD1
j_gene: TRBJ2-1
abundance: .
CDR3nt: TGTGCCAGCAGTTTATCGAGGACAGGGTTAGGCGATGAGCAGTTCTTC
CDR3aa: CASSLSRTGLGDEQFF

v_gene: TRBV6-1
d_gene: .
j_gene: TRBJ2-7
abundance: .
CDR3nt: TGTGCCAGCAGTATACAGGCCCTTGGAAACGAGCAGTACTTC
CDR3aa: CASSIQALGNEQYF

v_gene: TRBV6-5
d_gene: .
j_gene: TRBJ2-3
abundance: few
CDR3nt: TGTGCCAGCAGGGGAGTAATTAGCACAGATACGCAGTATTTT
CDR3aa: CASRGVISTDTQYF

v_gene: TRBV6-2/TRBV6-3
d_gene: TRBD1
j_gene: TRBJ1-5
abundance: .
CDR3nt: TGTGCCAGCAGTTACTTCGGGACAGGTCGGGCTCAGCCCCAGCATTTT
CDR3aa: CASSYFGTGRAQPQHF

v_gene: TRBV2
d_gene: .
j_gene: TRBJ1-4
abundance: .
CDR3nt: TGTGCCAGAACCCGACTCGAACCCAATGAAAAACTGTTTTTT
CDR3aa: CARTRLEPNEKLFF

v_gene: TRBV5-6
d_gene: .
j_gene: TRBJ1-2
abundance: .
CDR3nt: TGTGCCAGCAGCCCGCGAGGACAGCTGGCGGCAGCATCCTATGGCTACACCTTC
CDR3aa: CASSPRGQLAAASYGYTF

v_gene: TRBV9
d_gene: TRBD2
j_gene: TRBJ2-1
abundance: few
CDR3nt: TGTGCCAGCCAGCCCGGGGGGGGCCCCTACAATGAGCAGTTCTTC
CDR3aa: CASQPGGGPYNEQFF

v_gene: TRBV7-9
d_gene: TRBD1
j_gene: TRBJ1-4
abundance: .
CDR3nt: TGTGCCAGCAGCCCTCTGGGTATTGTTGGGACAGGGAATGAAAAACTGTTTTTT
CDR3aa: CASSPLGIVGTGNEKLFF

v_gene: TRBV6-2/TRBV6-3
d_gene: .
j_gene: TRBJ2-5
abundance: .
CDR3nt: TGTGCCAGCAGCCTCAGGGGTCTCATGGGGGAGACCCAGTACTTC
CDR3aa: CASSLRGLMGETQYF

v_gene: TRBV18
d_gene: .
j_gene: TRBJ1-3
abundance: .
CDR3nt: TGTGCCAGCTCACGCCAGCCGAGGGTCGACTCTGGAAACACCATATATTTT
CDR3aa: CASSRQPRVDSGNTIYF

v_gene: TRBV19
d_gene: TRBD1
j_gene: TRBJ1-5
abundance: .
CDR3nt: TGTGCCAGTAGTATGCCCGACAGGGCGAGCAATCAGCCCCAGCATTTT
CDR3aa: CASSMPDRASNQPQHF

v_gene: TRBV10-3
d_gene: TRBD1
j_gene: TRBJ2-5
abundance: once
CDR3nt: TGTGCCACCGCTCCCCCCGGGACAGTCGTGGTAAGTGAAGAGACCCAGTACTTC
CDR3aa: CATAPPGTVVVSEETQYF

v_gene: TRBV18
d_gene: .
j_gene: TRBJ1-3
abundance: .
CDR3nt: TGTGCCAGCTCACCCCTCGACAGCTCTGGAAACACCATATATTTT
CDR3aa: CASSPLDSSGNTIYF

v_gene: TRBV5-5
d_gene: .
j_gene: TRBJ2-3
abundance: .
CDR3nt: TGTGCCAGCAGCTTGGAGCCTGCCGACACAGATACGCAGTATTTT
CDR3aa: CASSLEPADTDTQYF

v_gene: TRBV30
d_gene: .
j_gene: TRBJ1-2
abundance: .
CDR3nt: TGTGCCTGGAGACCCAGGGGAAACTATGGCTACACCTTC
CDR3aa: CAWRPRGNYGYTF

v_gene: TRBV6-5
d_gene: TRBD1
j_gene: TRBJ1-3
abundance: .
CDR3nt: TGTGCCAGCAGGCTGACAGGGCAGGGGAAAAACACCATATATTTT
CDR3aa: CASRLTGQGKNTIYF

v_gene: TRBV6-1
d_gene: TRBD1
j_gene: TRBJ2-7
abundance: .
CDR3nt: TGTGCCAGCAGTGACCGTAGAGACAGGGGTTACGAGCAGTACTTC
CDR3aa: CASSDRRDRGYEQYF

v_gene: TRBV2
d_gene: TRBD1
j_gene: TRBJ1-1
abundance: .
CDR3nt: TGTGCCAGCAGTGATTGGCAGGGGGCAAGGTTACAAGAAGCTTTCTTT
CDR3aa: CASSDWQGARLQEAFF

v_gene: TRBV11-3
d_gene: TRBD2
j_gene: TRBJ2-1
abundance: .
CDR3nt: TGTGCCAGCAGCTTAGGCCTTCTGCGGGGGGATGAGCAGTTCTTC
CDR3aa: CASSLGLLRGDEQFF

v_gene: TRBV3-1/TRBV3-2
d_gene: .
j_gene: TRBJ1-1
abundance: .
CDR3nt: TGTGCCAGCAGCCAGGGACGGCGGGGCACTGAAGCTTTCTTT
CDR3aa: CASSQGRRGTEAFF

v_gene: TRBV3-1/TRBV3-2
d_gene: .
j_gene: TRBJ2-1
abundance: .
CDR3nt: TGTGCCAGCAGCCAACCCATCCGGGGGAATGAGCAGTTCTTC
CDR3aa: CASSQPIRGNEQFF

v_gene: TRBV27
d_gene: TRBD2
j_gene: TRBJ2-7
abundance: .
CDR3nt: TGTGCCAGCAGTTTATCAGGGGCTAGCGGGGAGTACGAGCAGTACTTC
CDR3aa: CASSLSGASGEYEQYF

v_gene: TRBV6-6
d_gene: TRBD1
j_gene: TRBJ2-5
abundance: .
CDR3nt: TGTGCCAGCAGCCTCGGGACAGTACAAGAGACCCAGTACTTC
CDR3aa: CASSLGTVQETQYF

v_gene: TRBV19
d_gene: TRBD1
j_gene: TRBJ1-5
abundance: once
CDR3nt: TGTGCCAGTAATGGACAGGGAGACAATCAGCCCCAGCATTTT
CDR3aa: CASNGQGDNQPQHF

v_gene: TRBV6-4
d_gene: .
j_gene: TRBJ1-2
abundance: .
CDR3nt: TGTGCCAGCAGTGACTCACCCTTCCGGGGATATGGCTACACCTTC
CDR3aa: CASSDSPFRGYGYTF

v_gene: TRBV29-1
d_gene: TRBD2
j_gene: TRBJ2-5
abundance: .
CDR3nt: TGCAGCGACAGACTAGCGGGGGGGCGTACCCAGTACTTC
CDR3aa: CSDRLAGGRTQYF

v_gene: TRBV14
d_gene: .
j_gene: TRBJ1-2
abundance: .
CDR3nt: TGTGCCAGCAGCCAAGATTTTAGTTTTTCCAACTATGGCTACACCTTC
CDR3aa: CASSQDFSFSNYGYTF

v_gene: TRBV5-1
d_gene: TRBD2
j_gene: TRBJ2-3
abundance: .
CDR3nt: TGCGCCAGCAGCTTGGCGGCTAGCGGGGAGAACACAGATACGCAGTATTTT
CDR3aa: CASSLAASGENTDTQYF

v_gene: TRBV7-2
d_gene: TRBD1
j_gene: TRBJ1-4
abundance: .
CDR3nt: TGTGCCAGCAGCTTGGACAGGGGGCACGAAAAACTGTTTTTT
CDR3aa: CASSLDRGHEKLFF

v_gene: TRBV7-3
d_gene: .
j_gene: TRBJ2-1
abundance: .
CDR3nt: TGTGCCAGCAGCGCGGGGGCAGCGCGCGACTACAATGAGCAGTTCTTC
CDR3aa: CASSAGAARDYNEQFF

v_gene: TRBV27
d_gene: .
j_gene: TRBJ1-2
abundance: .
CDR3nt: TGTGCCAGCAGTCCTAGGGGCGATTACTATGGCTACACCTTC
CDR3aa: CASSPRGDYYGYTF

v_gene: TRBV27
d_gene: .
j_gene: TRBJ2-2
abundance: once
CDR3nt: TGTGCCAGCAGTTTTAGTTGGAACACCGGGGAGCTGTTTTTT
CDR3aa: CASSFSWNTGELFF

v_gene: TRBV30
d_gene: TRBD2
j_gene: TRBJ2-5
abundance: .
CDR3nt: TGTGCCTGGAGTGTAGTAGCGGGGGTGGGGGAGACCCAGTACTTC
CDR3aa: CAWSVVAGVGETQYF

v_gene: TRBV30
d_gene: TRBD1
j_gene: TRBJ1-6
abundance: .
CDR3nt: TGTGCCAACTCCAGGACAGGAAGTGGTTCACCCCTCCACTTT
CDR3aa: CANSRTGSGSPLHF

v_gene: TRBV5-1
d_gene: .
j_gene: TRBJ1-6
abundance: few
CDR3nt: TGCGCCAGCAGCTTGAACGGGGATTCACCCCTCCACTTT
CDR3aa: CASSLNGDSPLHF